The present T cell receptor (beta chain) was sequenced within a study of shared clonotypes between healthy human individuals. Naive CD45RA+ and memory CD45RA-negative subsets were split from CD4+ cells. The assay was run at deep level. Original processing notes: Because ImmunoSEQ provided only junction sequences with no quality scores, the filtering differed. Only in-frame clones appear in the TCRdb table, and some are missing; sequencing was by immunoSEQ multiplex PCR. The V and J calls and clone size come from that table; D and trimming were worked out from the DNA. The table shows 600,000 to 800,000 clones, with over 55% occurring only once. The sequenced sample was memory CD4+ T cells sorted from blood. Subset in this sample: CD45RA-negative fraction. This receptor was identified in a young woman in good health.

The CDR3 bases are TGTGCCAGCAGCTTAGATCCTAGGAATGAGCAGTTCTTC. It translates to CASSLDPRNEQFF. The chain carries TRBV7-9 and TRBJ2-1; the D is unclear. CDR3 size: 13 residues. Trimming removed 1 base at V and 7 bases at J, with 8 bases between. The germline CDR1 and CDR2 sequences are SEHNR and FQNEAQ (reference sequence).